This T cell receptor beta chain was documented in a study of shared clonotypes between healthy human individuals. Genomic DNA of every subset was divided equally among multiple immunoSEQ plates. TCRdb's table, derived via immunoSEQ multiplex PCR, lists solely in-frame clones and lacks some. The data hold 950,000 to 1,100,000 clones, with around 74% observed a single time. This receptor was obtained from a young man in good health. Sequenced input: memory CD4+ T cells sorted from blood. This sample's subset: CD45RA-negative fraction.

The CDR3 DNA reads as TGCGCCAGCAGTGAGTGGATCGCCTATGGCTACACCTTC. This gives the protein CASSEWIAYGYTF. This chain joins TRBV10-2 and TRBJ1-2, with D hard to call. CDR1 is WSHSY and CDR2 is SAAADI in the germline V gene. There are 13 residues in the CDR3. V lost 1 base, J lost 4 bases, and 7 bases lay in between.